The 30 T cell receptor beta chains below come from one sample, sequenced in a study of T cell repertoires in cytomegalovirus infection. TCRdb ran MiXCR on the reads and lists one entry per CDR3 protein. There are some 440,000 distinct CDR3 sequences in the sample; around 32% occur only once, and roughly 13% lies in the top ten. The sample was PBMCs. The receptors were gathered from a human donor in good health (CMV status not recorded). Some clones in this sample may be carry-over from other donors' samples.

This clonotype was picked up many times. This chain uses TRBV7-2 with TRBJ1-1, with unresolved D. Trimming left V 3 bases short and J 4 bases short, with 3 bases between. CDR1 SGHTA and CDR2 FQGNSA come from the germline V gene. The CDR3 contains 11 residues. As DNA, the CDR3 is TGTGCCAGCAGCTTCCCCACTGAAGCTTTCTTT. Its protein is CASSFPTEAFF.

Notes on this clonotype: This may arise from a read error, as a much more abundant clone is one base away. The chain uses TRBV7-8 and TRBJ2-1; D not certain. Per germline, CDR1 SGHVS and CDR2 FQNEAQ. The CDR3 length is 13 residues. The germline V and J ends were trimmed by 2 bases and 9 bases, with 11 bases remaining between them. The CDR3 coding sequence is TGTGCCAGCAGCTTATATGTGTGTATTGAGCAGTTCTTC. It codes for CASSLYVCIEQFF.

Comments on this clonotype: A much larger clone differs from this one at a single base, so this may be a read error. In DNA, the CDR3 is TGTGCCAGCAGCTACACGCAGGGCTACGACAATGAGCAGTTCTTC. It is translated as CASSYTQGYDNEQFF. The chain recombines TRBV7-2 with TRBJ2-1, with a tentative D call TRBD1 (5 bases). Germline loops: CDR1 SGHTA, CDR2 FQGNSA. Deletions cut 4 bases from V and 5 bases from J, with 15 bases between. This CDR3 spans 15 amino acids.

This chain links TRBV4-3 with TRBJ1-5; TRBD1 might be the D (5 bases). V was pared by 1 base and J by 1 base, with 8 bases between. The CDR3 runs to 15 residues. The germline V gene has CDR1 LGHNA and CDR2 YSLEER. The CDR3, as DNA: TGCGCCAGCAGCCAAGCTAGGGGAAGCAATCAGCCCCAGCATTTT. It translates to CASSQARGSNQPQHF.

The genes are TRBV30 and TRBJ1-4; TRBD1 is a possible D gene (5 bases). This CDR3 comprises 14 residues. Germline assignment: CDR1 GTSNPN and CDR2 SVGIG (reference sequence). The V gene lost 4 bases and the J gene lost 0 bases, with 9 bases spanning the gap. The CDR3 spells CAWTTGATNEKLFF. CDR3 coding DNA: TGTGCCTGGACTACAGGCGCAACTAATGAAAAACTGTTTTTT.

This sequence joins TRBV12-3 or TRBV12-4 and TRBJ1-5; 9 nucleotides line up with TRBD1. The CDR3 sequence is 15 residues long. V was pared by 7 bases and J by 1 base, with 5 bases of the junction left unmatched. The CDR3 DNA follows: TGTGCCAGCATTTTGACAGGGGGGAGCAATCAGCCCCAGCATTTT. Amino acids: CASILTGGSNQPQHF.

For this clonotype: A junction end diverges from the germline sequence, so it may reflect a read error. The chain employs TRBV5-4 and TRBJ2-3, with D maybe TRBD2 (6 bases). The CDR3 spans 15 residues. From germline, CDR1 is SGHNT and CDR2 YYREEE (reference sequence). The CDR3 reads CASSTEGSYTDTPYF. CDR3 bases: TGTGCCAGCAGCACGGAGGGTAGCTACACAGATACGCCGTATTTT.

This chain connects TRBV20-1 to TRBJ2-7; unclear D gene. The CDR3 has 11 residues. CDR1 is DFQATT and CDR2 is SNEGSKA in the germline V gene (reference sequence). The V end lost 1 base, the J end lost 6 bases, and 7 bases lay between the germline ends. In DNA, the CDR3 is TGCAGTGCTAGAGCCCCGGGCGAGCAGTACTTC. Protein sequence: CSARAPGEQYF.

This clonotype was counted between two and nine times. V usage is TRBV7-9 and J usage is TRBJ2-7; 9 bases fit TRBD1. The V gene end was trimmed by 5 bases and the J gene end by 2 bases; junction bases not matched to a gene: 7. The germline V gene has CDR1 SEHNR and CDR2 FQNEAQ (reference sequence). The CDR3 extends over 15 amino acids. In DNA, the CDR3 is TGTGCCAGCAGCCCGGACAGGGGAAGTACCTACGAGCAGTACTTC. Translating it yields CASSPDRGSTYEQYF.

Comment on this clonotype: A read error may account for a junction end that differs from germline. This rearrangement joins TRBV11-2 to TRBJ2-7, with 7 bases that match TRBD1. Looked up from germline, CDR1 is SGHAT and CDR2 is FQNNGV. CDR3 length equals 15 residues. CDR3 in DNA: TGTGCCAGCAGCAGTTCGTGGGACAGTAGCTACGAGCAGTCCTTC. Translated, it gives CASSSSWDSSYEQSF.

This clonotype has more than one count but fewer than ten. This rearrangement joins TRBV5-1 to TRBJ1-2; maybe TRBD1 (6 bases). V was pared by 5 bases and J by 2 bases, with 13 bases between. The CDR3 spans 14 residues. In germline, CDR1 is SGHRS, CDR2 YFSETQ. CDR3: CASRRGTSNYGYTF. CDR3 nucleotides: TGCGCCAGCAGAAGGGGGACTTCCAACTATGGCTACACCTTC.

This chain connects TRBV12-3 or TRBV12-4 to TRBJ1-5; possible D gene TRBD1, 5 bases. The V end lost 6 bases, the J end lost 2 bases, and 14 bases lay between the germline ends. The CDR3 has 15 amino acids. This CDR3 is CASSKVGVGNQPQHF. CDR3 DNA sequence: TGTGCCAGCAGCAAGGTGGGGGTAGGCAATCAGCCCCAGCATTTT.

Points on this clonotype: An end of the junction does not agree with germline; a read error may underlie this. V and J are TRBV5-3 and TRBJ1-1, with a possible D match to TRBD1 (6 bases). TRBV5-3 is recorded as an ORF, its role being uncertain. CDR3 length equals 15 residues. CDR3: CASSLFQGTNTEAFF. The CDR3 region has the DNA TGTGCCAGCAGCTTGTTCCAGGGGACGAACACTGAAGCTTTCTTT.

In the case of this clonotype: A much larger clone is a single base away; this may be a read error. The conserved phenylalanine or tryptophan normally closing the CDR3 is absent here, so this likely arose from a read error. This rearrangement joins TRBV7-2 to TRBJ1-1, with 7 bases aligning to TRBD1. This CDR3 has 17 residues. Germline lookup yields CDR1 SGHTA and CDR2 FQGNSA. J gave up 2 bases and V 5 bases, and 14 bases lay outside the gene matches. The CDR3 region is CASSAPTLGQKNTEAFL. CDR3 coding DNA: TGTGCCAGCAGCGCGCCCACTTTGGGACAGAAAAACACTGAAGCTTTCTTG.

The chain uses TRBV30 and TRBJ1-1; unclear D gene. This CDR3 spans 10 amino acids. V lost 7 bases to trimming and J lost 4 bases, with 7 bases between them. Germline lookup yields CDR1 GTSNPN and CDR2 SVGIG (reference sequence). This CDR3 is CASGFTEAFF. The CDR3 DNA reads TGTGCCTCCGGGTTCACTGAAGCTTTCTTT.

This clonotype came up many times. V is TRBV7-9 and J is TRBJ1-1; D is undetermined. Trimming took off 3 bases at V and 2 bases at J, with 7 bases between the two ends. CDR1 and CDR2 from the germline V gene are SEHNR and FQNEAQ (reference sequence). The CDR3 is 13 residues long. In DNA, the CDR3 is TGTGCCAGCAGCTTCGACACCAACACTGAAGCTTTCTTT. The encoded protein is CASSFDTNTEAFF.

This sequence joins TRBV12-3 or TRBV12-4 and TRBJ1-4; D not certain. The germline V and J ends were trimmed by 3 bases and 7 bases, with 15 bases remaining between them. The CDR3 is made up of 15 amino acids. CDR3 nucleotides: TGTGCCAGCAGTTTGGGGTCACTGGCTGGTGAAAAACTGTTTTTT. Its translation: CASSLGSLAGEKLFF.

The chain links TRBV6-6 to TRBJ2-3; 10 bases line up with TRBD2. Germline V lookup: CDR1 MNHNY, CDR2 SVGAGI (reference sequence). The CDR3 has 17 residues. Trimming removed 0 bases from V and 4 bases from J; junction bases left unmatched: 7. The CDR3 is CASSYSISGGAADTQYF. CDR3 bases: TGTGCCAGCAGTTACTCCATAAGCGGGGGGGCAGCAGATACGCAGTATTTT.

J is TRBJ1-4 and V is TRBV14, with a possible D match to TRBD1 (5 bases). This CDR3 is built from 16 residues. The germline V gene has CDR1 SGHDN and CDR2 FVKESK. Trimming cost V 1 base and J 4 bases, with 13 bases left between them. In DNA form, the CDR3 reads TGTGCCAGCAGCCAAGTTTCAGGGCATCATAATGAAAAACTGTTTTTT. Encoded protein: CASSQVSGHHNEKLFF.

In the case of this clonotype: One end of the junction fails to match germline, which may point to a read error. The chain uses TRBV7-2 and TRBJ1-6; 7 nucleotides match TRBD1. CDR1 is SGHTA and CDR2 is FQGNSA in the germline V gene. This CDR3 comprises 15 residues. The CDR3 DNA sequence: TGTGCCAGCAGCTCGGGACAGCGGAATAATTCACCCCTCCAATTT. Protein sequence: CASSSGQRNNSPLQF.

The chain recombines TRBV6-8 with TRBJ2-1, with TRBD2 matching 10 bases. CDR1 is MNHGY, CDR2 SAAAGT, per germline. After removal of 0 bases from V and 7 bases from J, the junction contained 6 bases not matched to a gene. The CDR3 is made up of 16 amino acids. In nucleotides, the CDR3 is TGTGCCAGCAGTTACTCCAGGGGAGCGGGGGGGAATGAGCAGTTCTTC. Protein: CASSYSRGAGGNEQFF.

This chain uses TRBV20-1 with TRBJ2-7; the D call may be TRBD1 or TRBD2 (5 bases each). Trimming removed 0 bases at V and 2 bases at J, with 17 bases between. CDR1 DFQATT and CDR2 SNEGSKA come from the germline V gene (reference sequence). The CDR3 length is 16 residues. The CDR3 DNA is TGCAGTGCTAGAGACCCCGGGACCCCTGGGCCCTACGAGCAGTACTTC. Its translation: CSARDPGTPGPYEQYF.

The V call is TRBV5-3, the J call TRBJ2-5, with D perhaps matching TRBD1 or TRBD2 (6 bases each). TRBV5-3 is flagged as an ORF with uncertain function. Deletions cut 8 bases from V and 3 bases from J, with 17 bases between. CDR3 length: 14 residues. The DNA for the CDR3 is TGTGCCAGTCGCGAGGGGGGAAGAGAAGAGACCCAGTACTTC. This encodes CASREGGREETQYF.

As DNA, the CDR3 is TGTGCCAGCAGTTTAGACCGTTATTCTGAAGCTTTCTTT. Its translation: CASSLDRYSEAFF. The J gene is TRBJ1-1, the V gene TRBV28, with unresolved D. Trimming took 2 bases from V and 6 from J, leaving 10 bases between them. Germline values: CDR1 MDHEN, CDR2 SYDVKM. The CDR3 totals 13 residues.

This clonotype was seen many times. This chain connects TRBV7-9 to TRBJ2-1; weak D call: TRBD1 (5 bases). From germline, CDR1 is SEHNR and CDR2 FQNEAQ (reference sequence). The length of the CDR3 is 15 residues. Between the trimmed V and J ends, which lost 1 base and 0 bases, there was a span of 7 bases. The DNA for the CDR3 is TGTGCCAGCAGCTTAGGAGACAGCTCCTACAATGAGCAGTTCTTC. Translating gives CASSLGDSSYNEQFF.

In its sample, this clonotype was seen a few times. This chain uses TRBV12-3 or TRBV12-4 with TRBJ1-5, with TRBD1 matching 8 bases. Germline trimming cut 1 base from V and 4 bases from J; bases unmatched to any gene: 9. The CDR3 totals 17 residues. DNA of the CDR3: TGTGCCAGCAGTTTAGGACAGGGGTTTGCCGGGAATCAGCCCCAGCATTTT. Protein: CASSLGQGFAGNQPQHF.

This chain links TRBV28 with TRBJ1-1; 8 bases are shared with TRBD1. CDR1 MDHEN and CDR2 SYDVKM come from the germline V gene. With V trimmed by 5 bases and J by 4 bases, 12 bases remained unmatched. There are 16 residues in the CDR3. CDR3 sequence reads: CASSRTGQGRVTEAFF. DNA for the CDR3: TGTGCCAGCAGTCGAACTGGACAGGGAAGGGTCACTGAAGCTTTCTTT.

This chain uses TRBV14 with TRBJ1-4; D gene ambiguous. The germline V and J ends were trimmed by 0 bases and 8 bases, with 10 bases remaining between them. The CDR3 covers 14 residues. CDR1 is SGHDN and CDR2 is FVKESK in the germline V gene. CDR3 sequence (DNA): TGTGCCAGCAGCCAAGAGTTGGGATCGGAAAAACTGTTTTTT. Its translation is CASSQELGSEKLFF.

This clonotype appeared a few times. The chain links TRBV28 to TRBJ2-3; TRBD2 agrees at 14 bases. This CDR3 comprises 19 residues. The germline V gene has CDR1 MDHEN and CDR2 SYDVKM. V was clipped by 10 bases and J by 1 base; unmatched bases: 16. CDR3 coding DNA: TGTGCCACCAGACCGGGACTAGCGGGGGATTTCGGCCGCACAGATACGCAGTATTTT. Residues: CATRPGLAGDFGRTDTQYF.

This clonotype was observed at least ten times. The chain employs TRBV7-8 and TRBJ2-3; possible D gene TRBD2, 5 bases. The CDR3 is 15 residues long. V lost 4 bases and J lost 8, with 19 bases in between. Germline V gives CDR1 SGHVS, CDR2 FQNEAQ. As DNA, the CDR3 is TGTGCCAGCAGCTCCTGGACTGACGGGTCAGCTACGCAGTATTTT. This codes for CASSSWTDGSATQYF.